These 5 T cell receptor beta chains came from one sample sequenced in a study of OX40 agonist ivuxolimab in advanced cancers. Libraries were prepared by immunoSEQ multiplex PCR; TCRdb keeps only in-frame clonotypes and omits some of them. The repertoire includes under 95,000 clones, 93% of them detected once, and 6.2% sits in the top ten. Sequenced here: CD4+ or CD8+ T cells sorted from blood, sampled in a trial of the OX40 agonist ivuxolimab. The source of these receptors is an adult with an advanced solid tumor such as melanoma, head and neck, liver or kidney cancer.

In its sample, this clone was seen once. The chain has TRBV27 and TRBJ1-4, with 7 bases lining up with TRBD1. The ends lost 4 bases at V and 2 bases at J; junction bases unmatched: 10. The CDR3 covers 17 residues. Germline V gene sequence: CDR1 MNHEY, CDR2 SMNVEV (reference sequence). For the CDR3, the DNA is TGTGCCAGCAGTTCCTCACACCCAGGGGGGACTAATGAAAAACTGTTTTTT. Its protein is CASSSSHPGGTNEKLFF.

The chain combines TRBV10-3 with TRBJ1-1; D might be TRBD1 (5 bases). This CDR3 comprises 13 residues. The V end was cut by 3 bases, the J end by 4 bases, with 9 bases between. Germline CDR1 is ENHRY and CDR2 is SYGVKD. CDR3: CAISDQGGTEAFF. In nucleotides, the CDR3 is TGTGCCATCAGTGACCAGGGAGGCACTGAAGCTTTCTTT.

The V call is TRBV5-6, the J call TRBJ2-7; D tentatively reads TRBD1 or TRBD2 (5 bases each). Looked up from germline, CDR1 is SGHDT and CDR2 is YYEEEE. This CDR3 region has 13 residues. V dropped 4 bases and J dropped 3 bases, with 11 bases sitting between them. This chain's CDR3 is CASSTGTLYEQYF. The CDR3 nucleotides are TGTGCCAGCAGCACCGGGACCCTCTACGAGCAGTACTTC.

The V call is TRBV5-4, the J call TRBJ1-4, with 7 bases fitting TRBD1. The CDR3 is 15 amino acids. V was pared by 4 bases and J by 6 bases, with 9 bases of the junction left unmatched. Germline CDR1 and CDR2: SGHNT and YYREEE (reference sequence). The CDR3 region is CASSAYRGGDEKLFF. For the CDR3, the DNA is TGTGCCAGCAGCGCCTACAGGGGTGGAGATGAAAAACTGTTTTTT.

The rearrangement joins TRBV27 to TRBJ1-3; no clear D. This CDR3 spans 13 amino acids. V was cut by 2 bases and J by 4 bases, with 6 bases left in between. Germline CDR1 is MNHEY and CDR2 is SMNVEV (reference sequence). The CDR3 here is CASSLGLGNTIYF. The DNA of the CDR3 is TGTGCCAGCAGTTTAGGACTAGGAAACACCATATATTTT.